The 5 T cell receptor beta chains below come from one sample, sequenced in a study of Graves' ophthalmopathy and Graves' hyperthyroidism. Amplification of TCR beta CDR3 regions used RNA transcripts. An initial RT-PCR round employing HTBI primers preceded a second-round multiplex PCR. Using its own MiXCR run on the multiplex PCR reads, TCRdb lists one record per CDR3 protein. The table includes roughly 400,000 distinct CDR3 sequences, around 20% detected once. Input material: peripheral blood. These receptors originate from a woman aged 18-29 years with Graves' ophthalmopathy.

The table lists this clonotype with a few counts. A single base separates this from a much larger clone, so it may be a read error. The chain links TRBV4-3 to TRBJ1-2, with a tentative D call TRBD1 (5 bases). This CDR3 contains 13 residues. CDR1 is LGHNA and CDR2 is YSLEER in the germline V gene. The CDR3 is CASSQERGGTYAF. Written as DNA, the CDR3 is TGCGCCAGCAGCCAAGAAAGAGGAGGGACTTACGCCTTC.

This clonotype was detected many times. The genes are TRBV7-2 and TRBJ1-1; no clear D. The germline V gene has CDR1 SGHTA and CDR2 FQGNSA. The CDR3 is made up of 15 amino acids. V lost 5 bases and J lost 1, with 14 bases in between. The CDR3 DNA is TGTGCCAGCAGCCTCATGACGGTCCCGAACACTGAAGCTTTCTTT. This sequence encodes CASSLMTVPNTEAFF.

In this sample, this clonotype turned up many times. The genes are TRBV7-2 and TRBJ1-6; D gene uncertain. Trimming removed 5 bases from V and 7 bases from J, with 15 bases in between. Germline assignment: CDR1 SGHTA and CDR2 FQGNSA. The CDR3 is made up of 15 amino acids. The CDR3 reads CASSPTSDGNSPLHF. Here the CDR3 DNA reads TGTGCCAGCAGCCCCACCTCGGACGGGAATTCACCCCTCCACTTT.

This clonotype was counted many times. V usage is TRBV12-3 or TRBV12-4 and J usage is TRBJ1-1; the D gene is possibly TRBD1 (5 bases). This CDR3 has 14 amino acids. Deletions cut 3 bases from V and 1 base from J, with 9 bases between. CDR3 protein: CASSFRETNTEAFF. The DNA of the CDR3 is TGTGCCAGCAGTTTCAGGGAGACGAACACTGAAGCTTTCTTT.

This clonotype has ten or more counts. The CDR3 is CASSLFGGAPEQYF. Here the CDR3 DNA reads TGCGCCAGCAGCCTATTCGGGGGGGCGCCGGAGCAGTACTTC. The chain carries TRBV5-1 and TRBJ2-7; 8 bases match TRBD2. The germline CDR1 and CDR2 sequences are SGHRS and YFSETQ. J lost 7 bases, V lost 4 bases, and 10 bases had no gene match. The CDR3 extends over 14 amino acids.